This is a list of T cell receptor beta chains from one sample in a study of T cell responses to AZD1222 COVID-19 vaccine. Sequencing was performed with immunoSEQ multiplex PCR; in TCRdb, only in-frame clones are kept and a portion is missing. The repertoire holds 95,000 to 150,000 clones, with roughly nine tenths as singletons. Specimen: peripheral blood, collected on day 0 of AZD1222 vaccination. The receptors derive from an adult in good health. CDR3s include the opening cysteine and the closing phenylalanine or tryptophan. Fields, in order: V gene, clone size, J gene, D gene, CDR3 protein, CDR3 DNA. A D gene is named only where the DNA matches it firmly. Clone size is given for some rows only: seen once, a few or many times, or a class if the clone is expanded.

v_call: TRBV30
clone_size: NA
j_call: TRBJ2-2
d_call: NA
cdr3_aa: CAWSVGGVSTGELFF
cdr3_nt: TGTGCCTGGAGTGTAGGGGGGGTTAGTACCGGGGAGCTGTTTTTT

v_call: TRBV11-2
clone_size: few
j_call: TRBJ2-1
d_call: NA
cdr3_aa: CASSLLGSSYNEQFF
cdr3_nt: TGTGCCAGCAGCTTGCTCGGGAGCTCCTACAATGAGCAGTTCTTC

v_call: TRBV10-3
clone_size: NA
j_call: TRBJ2-1
d_call: TRBD2
cdr3_aa: CAIRAGTSLTNEQFF
cdr3_nt: TGTGCCATCAGAGCCGGGACTAGTCTTACCAATGAGCAGTTCTTC

v_call: TRBV6-6
clone_size: NA
j_call: TRBJ2-2
d_call: NA
cdr3_aa: CASSNGQNTGELFF
cdr3_nt: TGTGCCAGCAGTAACGGACAGAACACCGGGGAGCTGTTTTTT

v_call: TRBV28
clone_size: NA
j_call: TRBJ1-2
d_call: TRBD1
cdr3_aa: CASSPPGQGLGGYTF
cdr3_nt: TGTGCCAGCAGTCCTCCGGGACAGGGGCTGGGAGGCTACACCTTC

v_call: TRBV6-4
clone_size: NA
j_call: TRBJ2-3
d_call: NA
cdr3_aa: CASSHSTGTGGSDTQYF
cdr3_nt: TGTGCCAGCAGTCACTCCACCGGCACAGGAGGGTCAGATACGCAGTATTTT

v_call: TRBV10-2
clone_size: few
j_call: TRBJ1-5
d_call: NA
cdr3_aa: CASSEQGFQPQHF
cdr3_nt: TGCGCCAGCAGTGAACAGGGATTTCAGCCCCAGCATTTT

v_call: TRBV6-5
clone_size: NA
j_call: TRBJ1-2
d_call: NA
cdr3_aa: CASSYQSNYGYTF
cdr3_nt: TGTGCCAGCAGTTACCAGTCTAACTATGGCTACACCTTC

v_call: TRBV5-4
clone_size: NA
j_call: TRBJ1-2
d_call: NA
cdr3_aa: CASSLGVDYGYTF
cdr3_nt: TGTGCCAGCAGCTTGGGGGTGGACTATGGCTACACCTTC

v_call: TRBV19
clone_size: NA
j_call: TRBJ2-1
d_call: NA
cdr3_aa: CASSMRGQTDEQFF
cdr3_nt: TGTGCCAGTAGTATGAGAGGCCAAACCGATGAGCAGTTCTTC

v_call: TRBV7-9
clone_size: NA
j_call: TRBJ2-1
d_call: NA
cdr3_aa: CASTRRVGSSYNEQFF
cdr3_nt: TGTGCCAGCACCAGAAGGGTAGGGAGCTCCTACAATGAGCAGTTCTTC

v_call: TRBV6-5
clone_size: NA
j_call: TRBJ2-2
d_call: TRBD1
cdr3_aa: CASTMTGGSGGELFF
cdr3_nt: TGTGCCAGCACCATGACAGGGGGCTCGGGCGGGGAGCTGTTTTTT

v_call: TRBV28
clone_size: NA
j_call: TRBJ1-2
d_call: NA
cdr3_aa: CASSLLGGGSYGYTF
cdr3_nt: TGTGCCAGCAGTTTACTCGGGGGTGGGAGCTATGGCTACACCTTC

v_call: TRBV7-3
clone_size: NA
j_call: TRBJ2-1
d_call: NA
cdr3_aa: CASSLGGVSYNEQFF
cdr3_nt: TGTGCCAGCAGTCTCGGGGGAGTCAGCTACAATGAGCAGTTCTTC

v_call: TRBV5-1
clone_size: NA
j_call: TRBJ2-3
d_call: TRBD2
cdr3_aa: CASSTGTSGRAGAQYF
cdr3_nt: TGCGCCAGCAGCACGGGGACTAGCGGGAGGGCCGGGGCGCAGTATTTT

v_call: TRBV10-1
clone_size: NA
j_call: TRBJ2-5
d_call: TRBD2
cdr3_aa: CASSPTGGQETQYF
cdr3_nt: TGCGCCAGCAGCCCCACGGGGGGGCAAGAGACCCAGTACTTC

v_call: TRBV29-1
clone_size: NA
j_call: TRBJ1-1
d_call: NA
cdr3_aa: CSAWMVGVEAFF
cdr3_nt: TGCAGCGCCTGGATGGTTGGCGTTGAAGCTTTCTTT

v_call: TRBV24-1
clone_size: NA
j_call: TRBJ2-1
d_call: TRBD2
cdr3_aa: CATSVGTSGSMLYNEQFF
cdr3_nt: TGTGCCACCAGTGTTGGGACTAGCGGGAGTATGCTCTACAATGAGCAGTTCTTC

v_call: TRBV21-1
clone_size: NA
j_call: TRBJ2-7
d_call: NA
cdr3_aa: CASSKVNPSGRLKRWEQYF
cdr3_nt: TGTGCCAGCAGCAAAGTTAATCCTAGCGGGAGGCTAAAGCGGTGGGAGCAGTACTTC

v_call: TRBV18
clone_size: NA
j_call: TRBJ2-2
d_call: NA
cdr3_aa: CASSLKERTTGELFF
cdr3_nt: TGTGCCAGCTCACTAAAAGAGCGGACCACCGGGGAGCTGTTTTTT

v_call: TRBV5-8
clone_size: NA
j_call: TRBJ1-5
d_call: NA
cdr3_aa: CASSLYGSNSNQPQHF
cdr3_nt: TGTGCCAGCAGCTTGTATGGGAGCAATAGCAATCAGCCCCAGCATTTT

v_call: TRBV4-1
clone_size: NA
j_call: TRBJ1-2
d_call: NA
cdr3_aa: CASSRGNGYTF
cdr3_nt: TGCGCCAGCAGCCGAGGGAATGGCTACACCTTC

v_call: TRBV28
clone_size: NA
j_call: TRBJ2-1
d_call: NA
cdr3_aa: CASQSGPTYNEQFF
cdr3_nt: TGTGCCAGCCAGAGCGGGCCCACTTACAATGAGCAGTTCTTC

v_call: TRBV10-3
clone_size: once
j_call: TRBJ2-1
d_call: TRBD1
cdr3_aa: CAISESLAGGMDEQFF
cdr3_nt: TGTGCCATCAGTGAGTCGTTGGCAGGGGGCATGGATGAGCAGTTCTTC

v_call: TRBV2
clone_size: few
j_call: TRBJ1-6
d_call: NA
cdr3_aa: CASSEAPGGSSPLHF
cdr3_nt: TGTGCCAGCAGTGAAGCCCCGGGGGGGAGTTCACCCCTCCACTTT

v_call: TRBV7-6
clone_size: NA
j_call: TRBJ2-7
d_call: TRBD2
cdr3_aa: CASSLGSRLAGGEQYF
cdr3_nt: TGTGCCAGCAGCTTGGGGTCGAGACTAGCGGGAGGCGAGCAGTACTTC

v_call: TRBV3-1/TRBV3-2
clone_size: NA
j_call: TRBJ2-2
d_call: NA
cdr3_aa: CASSPLQMVAAGELFF
cdr3_nt: TGTGCCAGCAGCCCTCTTCAAATGGTGGCCGCCGGGGAGCTGTTTTTT

v_call: TRBV6-5
clone_size: NA
j_call: TRBJ2-1
d_call: TRBD2
cdr3_aa: CASSYSSGASYNEQFF
cdr3_nt: TGTGCCAGCAGTTACTCCAGCGGGGCCTCCTACAATGAGCAGTTCTTC

v_call: TRBV9
clone_size: NA
j_call: TRBJ2-1
d_call: NA
cdr3_aa: CASSGSSEQFF
cdr3_nt: TGTGCCAGCAGCGGGTCCAGTGAGCAGTTCTTC

v_call: TRBV7-9
clone_size: once
j_call: TRBJ2-1
d_call: TRBD2
cdr3_aa: CATCPGTSGYNEQFF
cdr3_nt: TGTGCCACCTGCCCCGGGACTAGCGGCTACAATGAGCAGTTCTTC